The following is a T cell receptor (beta chain) sequence with its context. Its matching antigen is unknown. These data belong to a study of T cell responses to AZD1222 COVID-19 vaccine. Points from the study as a whole: At baseline, just six or seven AZD1222 recipients tested seropositive. Donors were chiefly white British, with a greater number of females, and clonal diversity was perhaps underestimated.

Clones were sequenced by immunoSEQ multiplex PCR, and TCRdb holds only the in-frame ones, with some missing. The data show about 47,000 clones, roughly three quarters seen once. CDR1 is SGHDT and CDR2 is YYEEEE in the germline V gene. Trimming took 1 base from V and 3 from J, leaving 22 bases between them. This CDR3 region has 19 residues. V usage is TRBV5-6 and J usage is TRBJ2-2, with D possibly matching TRBD2 (5 bases). The sequence derives from an adult in good health. This sample comprised peripheral blood, obtained on day 0 of MenACWY control vaccination. The CDR3 is CASSLLDRLRAVDTGELFF. The CDR3 DNA follows: TGTGCCAGCAGCTTGTTGGATCGACTGCGGGCGGTGGACACCGGGGAGCTGTTTTTT.